This paragraph covers one T cell receptor beta chain sequence. This clonotype was counted between two and nine times. Its binding antigen is unknown. Base qualities were left out, and no much larger clone turns up one base away. The data were taken from a study of T-cell reconstitution after alpha-beta-depleted transplantation in children (dated by TCRdb to between 2015 and 2016). With regard to the full study: T-cell immune reconstitution after TCRalphabeta/CD19-depleted allogeneic hematopoietic cell transplantation in children was quantitatively tracked in the study by means of TCR repertoire profiling.

On the study overall, not on this receptor specifically: The frequencies of hyperexpanded clones fell over the following months, and after one year, T-cell counts and TCRbeta diversity were mostly attributed to newly produced T cells. Apparently early alphabetaT-cell count recovery about two months after transplant reportedly relied on only several hundred rapidly expanded clones derived from non-depleted graft cells. In some patients, the high TCRbeta diversity seen at day 60 was put down to recipient T cells and intrathymic progenitors that had survived conditioning.

Library construction relied on PCR. Sequencing was performed on an Illumina HiSeq 2500. To normalize quantification of the TCRbeta repertoire, the TCR libraries were built with molecular barcoding that relied on unique molecular identifiers. TCRdb trimmed the raw reads at Q25, called clones with MiXCR and kept productive beta chains. Every distinct CDR3 protein forms one entry, paired with its most common genes and DNA. A total of 400,000 to 450,000 distinct CDR3 sequences appear in this sample, roughly two fifths of them only once. The ten largest account for 27% of the sample. Trimmed from V: 1 base; trimmed from J: 0 bases; junction bases lacking a gene match: 5. Taken from cysteine to phenylalanine, the CDR3 has 17 residues. Kept here is only the CDR3 DNA, which spans 51 bases and is read in frame from base 1. This specimen's treatment or condition label, interpreted: allogeneic hematopoietic cell transplantation with graft depleted of TCRalphabeta T cells and CD19 B cells. Transplant recipients were children who received TCRalphabeta/CD19-depleted allogeneic hematopoietic cell grafts.

The receptor's source is a girl aged 2 to 10 with aplastic anemia, due to receive a stem cell transplant. This chain joins TRBV12-3 or TRBV12-4 to TRBJ2-3, and 9 bases in between align with TRBD2. Sample: PBMCs, taken before TCRalphabeta/CD19-depleted stem cell transplant. The DNA sequence reads TGTGCCAGCAGTTTAGTAGCGGGAGTGAGAAGCACAGATACGCAGTATTTT. Its protein is CASSLVAGVRSTDTQYF.